This T cell receptor beta chain emerged from a study of CD8+ T cells in alopecia areata. Treatment defined: oral pan-JAK inhibitor, 5-10 mg twice daily. RNA was isolated and reverse transcribed to cDNA, the sequencing template. Data came from immunoSEQ multiplex PCR; TCRdb stores just in-frame clones and leaves some out. The sample has about 210,000 clones, over 60% seen once; the top ten hold 4% to 5%. Germline V gene sequence: CDR1 SGHTA, CDR2 FQGNSA. This CDR3 contains 13 residues. The V end lost 5 bases, the J end lost 1 base, and 8 bases lay between the germline ends. The sample here was CD4+ T cells sorted from blood, taken at week 4, from a patient treated with tofacitinib. The chain employs TRBV7-2 and TRBJ2-5; unclear D gene. This clonotype was sampled from a human donor with alopecia areata. DNA for the CDR3: TGTGCCAGCAGCCGTCTGGGCCAAGAGACCCAGTACTTC. Protein product: CASSRLGQETQYF.